This T cell receptor beta chain was retrieved from a study of T cell repertoires in cytomegalovirus infection (dated by TCRdb to between 2019 and 2020). The study in broad terms: Donor HLA type was relevant to the analysis, as public TCR beta signatures indicated carriage of CMV infection together with the matching HLA type. The investigation overall reported the following: In both this cohort and an independent roughly 400-donor cohort, the cumulative frequency of public TCR beta family members distinguished carriers of CMV infection plus the relevant HLA type. The ex vivo response was dominated by HLA-C-restricted CMV-specific TCR beta clonotypes, and the single most frequent clonotype in two of eight donors was supplied by these HLA-C-restricted clonotypes.

As regards this clonotype: The target of this receptor is not known. Qualities for individual bases were not recorded, and no much larger clone is one base off.

Data came from an Illumina HiSeq 1500. The raw public data were reprocessed by TCRdb itself: fastp quality trimming at Q25, MiXCR clonotype calling, in-frame beta chains only. Here each entry gathers all rows of one CDR3 protein and keeps the most common genes and DNA. The sample contains 150,000 to 200,000 distinct CDR3 sequences, roughly 20% of them found a single time. About 2.9% of the sample lies in the top ten. CDR1 is given as SGHVT and CDR2 as SQSDAQ, both from the germline V gene. The CDR3, from cysteine to phenylalanine, totals 16 residues. The DNA shown is the 48-base CDR3, in frame from base 1. From V the trimming removes 8 bases and from J it removes 0 bases, while the gene matches leave 9 bases of the junction unaccounted for.

The material sequenced was PBMCs. Rearrangement joined TRBV7-4 to TRBJ2-1; TRBD2 aligns with 8 central bases. This TCR was recovered from a human donor in good health (CMV status not recorded). Some clones in this sample may be carry-over from other donors' samples. The CDR3 protein is CASSPSGRPSYNEQFF. In nucleotides, the sequence is TGTGCCAGCTCCCCTAGCGGGCGCCCCTCCTACAATGAGCAGTTCTTC.